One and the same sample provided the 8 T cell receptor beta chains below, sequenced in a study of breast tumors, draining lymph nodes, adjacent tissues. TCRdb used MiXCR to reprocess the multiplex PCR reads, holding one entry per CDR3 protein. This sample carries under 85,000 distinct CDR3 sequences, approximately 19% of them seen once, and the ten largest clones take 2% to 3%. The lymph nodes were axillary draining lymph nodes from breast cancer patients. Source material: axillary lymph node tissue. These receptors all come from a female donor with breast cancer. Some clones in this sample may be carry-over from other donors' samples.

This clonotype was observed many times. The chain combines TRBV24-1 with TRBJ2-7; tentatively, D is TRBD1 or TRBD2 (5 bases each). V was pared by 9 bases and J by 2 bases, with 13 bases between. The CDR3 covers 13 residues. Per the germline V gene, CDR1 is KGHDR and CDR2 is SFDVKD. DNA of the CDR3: TGTGCCACCCAAGGGGAGCGCCCCTACGAGCAGTACTTC. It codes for CATQGERPYEQYF.

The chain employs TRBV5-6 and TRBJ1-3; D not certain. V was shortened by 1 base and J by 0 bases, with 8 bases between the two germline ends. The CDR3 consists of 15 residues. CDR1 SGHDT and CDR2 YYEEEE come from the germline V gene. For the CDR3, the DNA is TGTGCCAGCAGCTTGTTTGGGAGCTCTGGAAACACCATATATTTT. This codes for CASSLFGSSGNTIYF.

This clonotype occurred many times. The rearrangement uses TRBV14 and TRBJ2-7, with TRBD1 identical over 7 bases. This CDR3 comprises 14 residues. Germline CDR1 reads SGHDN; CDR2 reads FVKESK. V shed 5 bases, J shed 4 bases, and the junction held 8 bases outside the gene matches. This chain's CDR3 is CASSLTGSFYEQYF. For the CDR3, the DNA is TGTGCCAGCAGCTTGACAGGGAGTTTTTACGAGCAGTACTTC.

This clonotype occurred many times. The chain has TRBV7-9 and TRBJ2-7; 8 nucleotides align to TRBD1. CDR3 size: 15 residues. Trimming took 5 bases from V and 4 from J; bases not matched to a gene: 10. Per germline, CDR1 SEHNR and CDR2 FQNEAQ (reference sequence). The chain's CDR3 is CASSKQGDTFYEQYF. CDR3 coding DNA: TGTGCCAGCAGCAAACAGGGGGATACCTTTTACGAGCAGTACTTC. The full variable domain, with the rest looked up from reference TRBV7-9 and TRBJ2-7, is DTGVSQNPRHKITKRGQNVTFRCDPISEHNRLYWYRQTLGQGPEFLTYFQNEAQLEKSRLLSDRFSAERPKGSFSTLEIQRTEQGDSAMYLCASSKQGDTFYEQYFGPGTRLTVT.

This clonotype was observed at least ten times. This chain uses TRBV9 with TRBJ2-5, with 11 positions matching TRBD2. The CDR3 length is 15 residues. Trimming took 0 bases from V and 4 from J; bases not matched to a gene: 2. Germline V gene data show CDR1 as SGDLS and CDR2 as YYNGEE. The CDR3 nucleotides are TGTGCCAGCAGCGTAGGACTAGCGGGGTTAGAGACCCAGTACTTC. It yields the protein CASSVGLAGLETQYF.

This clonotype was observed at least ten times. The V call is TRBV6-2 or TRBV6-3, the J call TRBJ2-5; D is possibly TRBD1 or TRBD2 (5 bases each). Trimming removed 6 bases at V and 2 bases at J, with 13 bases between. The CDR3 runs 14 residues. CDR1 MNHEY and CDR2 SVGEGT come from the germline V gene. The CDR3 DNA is TGTGCCAGCAGGGGACGGCGCGTACAAGAGACCCAGTACTTC. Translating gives CASRGRRVQETQYF.

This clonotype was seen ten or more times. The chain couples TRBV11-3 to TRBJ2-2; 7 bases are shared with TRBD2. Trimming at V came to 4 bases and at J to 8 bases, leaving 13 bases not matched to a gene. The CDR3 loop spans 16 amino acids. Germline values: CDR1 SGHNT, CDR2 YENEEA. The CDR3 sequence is CASSSQRGVLRGELFF. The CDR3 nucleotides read TGTGCCAGCAGCTCCCAACGGGGGGTATTGAGGGGGGAGCTGTTTTTT.

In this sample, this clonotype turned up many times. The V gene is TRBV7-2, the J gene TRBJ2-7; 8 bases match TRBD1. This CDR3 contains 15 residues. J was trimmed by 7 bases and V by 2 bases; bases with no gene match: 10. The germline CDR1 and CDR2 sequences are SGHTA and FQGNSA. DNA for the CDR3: TGTGCCAGCAGCTTAAGTTCACAGGGGGTTTTGGAGCAGTACTTC. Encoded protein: CASSLSSQGVLEQYF.